This record concerns one T cell receptor (beta chain) sequence. Its antigen is still unknown. The sample holds no much larger clone one base away, and base qualities are not on file. The data derive from a study of blood T cell repertoires in COVID-19 (TCRdb year 2020). Some background on the complete study: Samples covering the acute and convalescent phases of COVID-19 were provided by collaborators in the United States, Italy and Spain. Sample metadata almost always included a de-identified subject ID, COVID-19 status, age in years and sex. The repertoires were released in a freely available public database meant as a resource for research on the immune response to SARS-CoV-2. Where HLA class I and class II types were available, the types were taken from metadata supplied by the sample provider, not from assay-based typing. The samples were drawn from the first 160 participants of the ongoing ImmuneRACE study and from 1,254 subjects provided by 6 global collaborators. The dataset comprised deeply sampled blood TCRbeta repertoires from subjects exposed to, actively infected with, or recovered from COVID-19. The prospective study material was composed of cDNA or gDNA derived from T cells, B-cell-depleted T cells, or PBMCs. Beyond this particular receptor, the publication reports: How much clinical and demographic metadata was included differed by source and by participant, and the metadata was provided uncurated.

The immunoSEQ Assay, a bias-controlled multiplex PCR, was used to amplify TCRbeta CDR3 regions from genomic DNA. Per the original workflow: The number of nucleated cells in each sample was estimated by amplification of reference gene primers within the assay. To quantify the absolute abundance of each unique TCRbeta CDR3 rearrangement, sequence reads were collapsed and filtered. Productive Simpson clonality was computed per sample as the square root of Simpson's diversity index over productive rearrangements. Not all clones reach the TCRdb copy of this immuneACCESS table, which keeps in-frame sequences only. Checked studies attribute under half of the gap to unresolved V genes and leave the rest unexplained. V and J calls and clone size are those listed in that table; D and trimming were worked out from the DNA. Within this sample are about 120,000 clones, with around 89% of them counted one time only. The ten biggest clones cover about a fifth of the sample.

CDR1 LNHDA and CDR2 SQIVND are derived from the germline V gene (reference sequence). From cysteine to phenylalanine, the CDR3 is 15 amino acids long. The only DNA kept is the CDR3, 45 bases in frame from the first base. V ends up 6 bases short and J 1 base short, with an unmatched junction base count of 3. Each collaborating institution followed its own protocols to collect whole blood in K2EDTA tubes. Collaborator samples were shipped for TCRbeta analysis as frozen whole blood, isolated PBMCs, or DNA extracted from either sample type. Sequencing input: peripheral blood. The sequence links TRBV19 to TRBJ2-2, with 9 middle bases fitting TRBD1. The TCR originated in a human donor with acute or convalescent COVID-19. The donor label of this sample is uncertain. The CDR3 reads as follows: CASRPGQGNTGELFF. The DNA sequence is given as TGTGCCAGTAGGCCGGGACAGGGGAACACCGGGGAGCTGTTTTTT. Outside the CDR3, residues come from the reference TRBV19 and TRBJ2-2 proteins, so the full variable domain is: DGGITQSPKYLFRKEGQNVTLSCEQNLNHDAMYWYRQDPGQGLRLIYYSQIVNDFQKGDIAEGYSVSREKKESFPLTVTSAQKNPTAFYLCASRPGQGNTGELFFGEGSRLTVL.